This TCR beta chain appears in the sequencing data of a study of blood T cell repertoires in COVID-19. As for the study in general: PBMCs, B-cell-depleted T cells, or T cells were the source of the cDNA or gDNA that made up the material.

Per the original data handling: The authors estimated nucleated cell counts from reference gene primer amplification. Produced via immunoSEQ multiplex PCR; TCRdb's table is partial and in-frame only. V, J and clone size were drawn from that table, and D and trimming were deduced from the DNA. Of under 450,000 clones listed, about 91% are singletons. In its sample, this clone was seen once. Germline lookup yields CDR1 SQVTM and CDR2 ANQGSEA. V gave up 1 base and J gave up 10 bases, with 22 bases separating them. The CDR3 is 15 residues long. The V gene is TRBV29-1, the J gene TRBJ1-2; possibly TRBD1 for D (6 bases). The sequencing sample was made of peripheral blood. This TCR came from a woman between 40 and 50 years old with COVID-19, enrolled during active disease. The CDR3 region has the DNA TGCAGCGTTGAAGCTGGGGTTAGGGGGATAGGATACTACACCTTC. It translates to CSVEAGVRGIGYYTF. Drawing the rest from reference TRBV29-1 and TRBJ1-2, the complete variable domain is SAVISQKPSRDICQRGTSLTIQCQVDSQVTMMFWYRQQPGQSLTLIATANQGSEATYESGFVIDKFPISRPNLTFSTLTVSNMSPEDSSIYLCSVEAGVRGIGYYTFGSGTRLTVV.